The 18 T cell receptor beta chains given below trace back to one sample, sequenced in a study of prognosis after radiotherapy for stage I lung cancer. Genomic DNA was the source, and TCR beta CDR3 was amplified from it by two-round multiplex PCR. Every TRBV and TRBJ gene had its own specific primer in first-round PCR. In TCRdb, the multiplex PCR reads were re-called with MiXCR into one record per CDR3 protein. The sample lists approximately 13,000 distinct CDR3 sequences; 50% were seen once. Source: PBMCs, taken before or after stereotactic body radiation therapy (not recorded which). Receptor source: a donor over 45 with non-small cell lung cancer.

This clonotype was observed many times. Just one base apart from a much larger clone, this may be a read error. V gene TRBV27 combines with J gene TRBJ2-7; 10 bases agree with TRBD2. This CDR3 is 16 amino acids long. Germline V gene data show CDR1 as MNHEY and CDR2 as SMNVEV (reference sequence). Here the CDR3 DNA reads TGTGCCAGCAGTTTATCCGGGACTAGCGTCTCCTACGAGCAGCACTTC. Translated: CASSLSGTSVSYEQHF.

Concerning this clonotype: A far larger clone is one base from this, pointing to a likely read error. The CDR3 spells CASSPAVNTIYF. The CDR3 nucleotides are TGTGCCAGCAGCCCCGCTGTAAACACCATATATTTT. The rearrangement joins TRBV7-9 to TRBJ1-3; D is uncertain. V gave up 5 bases and J gave up 6 bases, with 8 bases separating them. Germline CDR1 and CDR2: SEHNR and FQNEAQ (reference sequence). This CDR3 is 12 amino acids long.

The genes are TRBV20-1 and TRBJ2-7, with TRBD1 identical over 12 bases. The CDR3 has 14 amino acids. Germline V gives CDR1 DFQATT, CDR2 SNEGSKA (reference sequence). Unmatched junction bases numbered 4, after V lost 2 bases and J lost 5 bases. CDR3 DNA: TGCAGTGCTAGAACGGGACAGGGGGCCGACGAGCAGTACTTC. It translates to CSARTGQGADEQYF.

The chain recombines TRBV5-1 with TRBJ1-2; TRBD1 might be the D (6 bases). The CDR3 runs to 17 residues. Germline V CDR1 and CDR2: SGHRS, YFSETQ. V dropped 4 bases and J dropped 7 bases, with 26 bases sitting between them. CDR3 bases: TGCGCCAGCAGCCCAGGACGAACAGGGTTGGTCTCCGGTGGCTACACCTTC. Translated: CASSPGRTGLVSGGYTF.

J is TRBJ1-1 and V is TRBV19; possibly TRBD1 for D (5 bases). Deletions cut 5 bases from V and 0 bases from J, with 10 bases between. This CDR3 has 14 residues. Germline CDR1 reads LNHDA; CDR2 reads SQIVND (reference sequence). In DNA form, the CDR3 reads TGTGCCAGTAGTTCGGGACGCTTGAACACTGAAGCTTTCTTT. It translates to CASSSGRLNTEAFF. Based on the CDR3 plus reference TRBV19 and TRBJ1-1, the full variable domain is DGGITQSPKYLFRKEGQNVTLSCEQNLNHDAMYWYRQDPGQGLRLIYYSQIVNDFQKGDIAEGYSVSREKKESFPLTVTSAQKNPTAFYLCASSSGRLNTEAFFGQGTRLTVV.

Judged by abundance, this clonotype is medium-sized (0.01 to 0.1%). V usage is TRBV27 and J usage is TRBJ1-2; unclear D gene. The CDR3 contains 13 residues. V lost 2 bases and J lost 8, with 12 bases in between. Per the germline V gene, CDR1 is MNHEY and CDR2 is SMNVEV (reference sequence). The CDR3 loop reads CASSLNPAGGYTF. CDR3 nucleotides: TGTGCCAGCAGTTTAAACCCAGCGGGCGGCTACACCTTC.

Notes on this clonotype: This likely stems from a read error, as it lies one base from a far larger clone. The V and J genes are TRBV6-2 or TRBV6-3 and TRBJ2-7, with D uncertain. Trimming cost V 4 bases and J 3 bases, with 13 bases left between them. The CDR3 runs to 14 residues. Germline V gene data show CDR1 as MNHEY and CDR2 as SVGEGT. CDR3 sequence reads: CASSLEEGFYEQYF. In nucleotides, the CDR3 is TGTGCCAGCAGTTTAGAGGAAGGCTTCTACGAGCAGTACTTC.

This chain connects TRBV5-1 to TRBJ2-5, with D possibly being TRBD1 (6 bases). The CDR3 totals 16 residues. The germline V gene has CDR1 SGHRS and CDR2 YFSETQ. Trimming removed 0 bases from V and 1 base from J, with 13 bases in between. The DNA for the CDR3 is TGCGCCAGCAGCTTGGCCGCGACAGGTGTCCAAGAGACCCAGTACTTC. Translation: CASSLAATGVQETQYF. Full variable domain (outside the CDR3, taken from reference TRBV5-1 and TRBJ2-5): KAGVTQTPRYLIKTRGQQVTLSCSPISGHRSVSWYQQTPGQGLQFLFEYFSETQRNKGNFPGRFSGRQFSNSRSEMNVSTLELGDSALYLCASSLAATGVQETQYFGPGTRLLVL.

The count of this clonotype is one. This chain joins TRBV6-2 or TRBV6-3 and TRBJ2-6; no definite D call. Trimming took off 6 bases at V and 0 bases at J, with 12 bases between the two ends. Germline V CDR1 and CDR2: MNHEY, SVGEGT. This CDR3 comprises 16 residues. As DNA, the CDR3 is TGTGCCAGCAGGGAACCTCAGTCCTCTGGGGCCAACGTCCTGACTTTC. This encodes CASREPQSSGANVLTF.

The rearrangement joins TRBV7-3 to TRBJ2-2; 9 positions agree with TRBD1. V shed 5 bases and J 6 bases; nucleotides not matched to a gene: 4. This CDR3 is built from 14 residues. The germline gives CDR1 SGHTA, CDR2 FQGTGA. CDR3 amino acids: CASSKGQGPGELFF. Written as DNA, the CDR3 is TGTGCCAGCAGCAAGGGACAGGGCCCCGGGGAGCTGTTTTTT. The whole variable domain, filled in from reference TRBV7-3 and TRBJ2-2, reads GAGVSQTPSNKVTEKGKYVELRCDPISGHTALYWYRQSLGQGPEFLIYFQGTGAADDSGLPNDRFFAVRPEGSVSTLKIQRTERGDSAVYLCASSKGQGPGELFFGEGSRLTVL.

This chain uses TRBV5-1 with TRBJ1-2; TRBD1 matches at 11 bases. CDR1 is SGHRS, CDR2 YFSETQ, per germline. This CDR3 spans 15 amino acids. V shed 4 bases, J shed 7 bases, and the junction held 9 bases outside the gene matches. The chain's CDR3 is CASSERTGGFGGYTF. The CDR3 DNA reads as TGCGCCAGCAGCGAAAGGACAGGGGGCTTTGGTGGCTACACCTTC.

Remarks on this clonotype: A read error likely explains this, since a far larger clone differs by one base. The chain combines TRBV6-5 with TRBJ1-5; D gene ambiguous. This CDR3 has 15 residues. CDR1 MNHEY and CDR2 SVGAGI come from the germline V gene. V was clipped by 2 bases and J by 6 bases, with 14 bases between them. CDR3 residues: CASSYVDLRCQPQHF. CDR3 coding DNA: TGTGCCAGCAGTTACGTCGACCTGCGGTGTCAGCCCCAGCATTTT.

This clonotype was seen at least ten times. In DNA form, the CDR3 reads TGCGCCAGCAAGGTTTTCTTCGAATCCTACGAGCAGTACTTC. Amino acid sequence: CASKVFFESYEQYF. The chain carries TRBV5-1 and TRBJ2-7; D not resolved. The CDR3 contains 14 residues. The V and J ends lost 6 bases and 1 base respectively, with 14 bases between them. Germline CDR1 is SGHRS and CDR2 is YFSETQ.

The chain uses TRBV11-2 and TRBJ2-7, with a tentative D call TRBD2 (6 bases). V lost 2 bases, J lost 6 bases, and 8 bases lay in between. Germline CDR1 reads SGHAT; CDR2 reads FQNNGV. There are 12 residues in the CDR3. This chain's CDR3 is CASSLTGLEQYF. The CDR3 bases are TGTGCCAGCAGCTTAACGGGACTCGAGCAGTACTTC.

V usage is TRBV11-2 and J usage is TRBJ2-3; weak D call: TRBD2 (6 bases). Looked up from germline, CDR1 is SGHAT and CDR2 is FQNNGV. This CDR3 is built from 15 residues. V lost 3 bases, J lost 0 bases, and 10 bases lay in between. CDR3 residues: CASSLGGASTDTQYF. The CDR3 DNA follows: TGTGCCAGCAGCTTGGGGGGTGCCAGCACAGATACGCAGTATTTT.

This clonotype was detected a few times. It may be a read error: a sequence one base away is much more abundant. The genes are TRBV2 and TRBJ2-1, with D uncertain. The CDR3 is 11 amino acids. CDR1 SNHLY and CDR2 FYNNEI come from the germline V gene. V shed 7 bases and J shed 8 bases, with 9 bases lying between them. The CDR3 DNA reads as TGTGCCAGCATTTACTCTGATGAGCAGTTCTTC. Amino acid sequence: CASIYSDEQFF.

Remarks on this clonotype: The germline gene is not matched at one end of the junction; a read error may be the cause. The chain carries TRBV6-2 or TRBV6-3 and TRBJ2-7; the match to TRBD1 covers 9 bases. Per the germline V gene, CDR1 is MNHEY and CDR2 is SVGEGT. This CDR3 contains 15 residues. This CDR3 reads CANSYRDRGGYGQYF. DNA for the CDR3: TGTGCCAACAGTTACCGCGACAGGGGGGGCTACGGGCAGTACTTC.

The chain carries TRBV29-1 and TRBJ2-3; TRBD1 matches 10 bases. V lost 7 bases, J lost 1 base, and 5 bases stayed unmatched. This CDR3 is 14 amino acids long. Germline assignment: CDR1 SQVTM and CDR2 ANQGSEA. The CDR3 bases are TGCAGCGGGGACAGGGGCCGCGGCACAGATACGCAGTATTTT. It is translated as CSGDRGRGTDTQYF.